Reported below is one T cell receptor (beta chain). This entry belongs to a study of blood T cell repertoires in COVID-19. For the study at large: The United States, Italy and Spain provided the acute and convalescent COVID-19 samples. PBMCs, B-cell-depleted T cells, or T cells provided the cDNA or gDNA that made up the material.

Method: immunoSEQ multiplex PCR; TCRdb's copy keeps in-frame clones and lacks some. The profile shows approximately 170,000 clones, 80% to 85% of them singletons. This TCR was recovered from a human donor with acute or convalescent COVID-19. The donor label of this sample is uncertain. Sample: peripheral blood.

The CDR3 coding sequence is TGTGCCAGCAGTTTGACAGGGGACGGCTACAATGAGCAGTTCTTC. Translated, it gives CASSLTGDGYNEQFF. V gene TRBV7-3 combines with J gene TRBJ2-1; TRBD1 matches 8 bases. CDR1 SGHTA and CDR2 FQGTGA come from the germline V gene. V dropped 6 bases and J dropped 3; count of bases not matched to a gene: 7. The CDR3 sequence is 15 residues long.